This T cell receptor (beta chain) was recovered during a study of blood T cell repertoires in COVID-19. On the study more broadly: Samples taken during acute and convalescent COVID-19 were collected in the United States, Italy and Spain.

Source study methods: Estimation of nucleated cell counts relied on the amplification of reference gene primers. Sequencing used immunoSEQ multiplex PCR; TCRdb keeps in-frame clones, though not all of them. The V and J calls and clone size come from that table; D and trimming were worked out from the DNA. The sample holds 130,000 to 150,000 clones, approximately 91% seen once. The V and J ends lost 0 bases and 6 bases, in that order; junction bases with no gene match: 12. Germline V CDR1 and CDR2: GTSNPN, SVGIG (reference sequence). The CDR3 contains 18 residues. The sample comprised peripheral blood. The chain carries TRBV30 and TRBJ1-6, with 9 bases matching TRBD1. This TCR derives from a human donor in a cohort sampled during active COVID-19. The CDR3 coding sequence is TGTGCCTGGAGTGTAGCTGAAGGGACAGGGAGAGTTAATTCACCCCTCCACTTT. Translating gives CAWSVAEGTGRVNSPLHF.